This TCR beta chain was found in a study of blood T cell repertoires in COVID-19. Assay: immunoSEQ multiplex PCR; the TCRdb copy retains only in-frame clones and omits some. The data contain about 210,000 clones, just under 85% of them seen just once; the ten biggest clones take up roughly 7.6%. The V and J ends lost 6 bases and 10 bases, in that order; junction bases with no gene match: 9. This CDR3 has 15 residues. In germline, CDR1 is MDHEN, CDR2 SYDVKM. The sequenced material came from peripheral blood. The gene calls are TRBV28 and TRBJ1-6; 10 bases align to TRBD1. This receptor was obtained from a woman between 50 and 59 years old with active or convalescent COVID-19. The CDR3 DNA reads TGTGCCAGCAGGGGGACCGGGACAGGGGTCTCACCCCTCCACTTT. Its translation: CASRGTGTGVSPLHF.